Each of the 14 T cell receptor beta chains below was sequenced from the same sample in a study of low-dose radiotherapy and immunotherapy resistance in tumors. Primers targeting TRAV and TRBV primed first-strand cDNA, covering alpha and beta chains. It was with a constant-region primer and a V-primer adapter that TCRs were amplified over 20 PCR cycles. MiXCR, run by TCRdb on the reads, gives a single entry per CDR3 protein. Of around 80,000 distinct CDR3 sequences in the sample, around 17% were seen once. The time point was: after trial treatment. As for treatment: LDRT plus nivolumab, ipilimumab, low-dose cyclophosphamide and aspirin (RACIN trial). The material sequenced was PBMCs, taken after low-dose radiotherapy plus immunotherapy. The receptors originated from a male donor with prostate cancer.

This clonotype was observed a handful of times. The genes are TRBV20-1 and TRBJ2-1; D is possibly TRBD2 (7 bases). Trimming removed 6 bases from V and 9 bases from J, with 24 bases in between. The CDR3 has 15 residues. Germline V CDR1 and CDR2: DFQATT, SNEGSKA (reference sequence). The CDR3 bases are TGCAGTGCCCACCCGGCGGAAGGGGGGGCGGGTGAGCAGTTCTTC. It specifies CSAHPAEGGAGEQFF.

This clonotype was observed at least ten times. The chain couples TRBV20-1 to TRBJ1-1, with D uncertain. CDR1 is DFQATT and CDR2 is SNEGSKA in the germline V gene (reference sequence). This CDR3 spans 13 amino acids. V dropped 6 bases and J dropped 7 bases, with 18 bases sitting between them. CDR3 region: CSALTGTEHEAFF. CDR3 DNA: TGCAGTGCCCTCACGGGCACCGAACATGAAGCTTTCTTT.

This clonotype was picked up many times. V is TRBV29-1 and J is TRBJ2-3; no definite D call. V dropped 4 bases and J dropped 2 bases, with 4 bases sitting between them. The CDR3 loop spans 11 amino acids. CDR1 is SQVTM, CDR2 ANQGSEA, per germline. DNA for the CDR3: TGCAGCGTTGCCGACACAGATACGCAGTATTTT. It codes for CSVADTDTQYF.

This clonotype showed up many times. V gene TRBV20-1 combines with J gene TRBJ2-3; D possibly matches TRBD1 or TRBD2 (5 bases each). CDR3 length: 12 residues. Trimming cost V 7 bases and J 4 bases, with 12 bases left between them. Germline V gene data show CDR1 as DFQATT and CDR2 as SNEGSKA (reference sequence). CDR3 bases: TGCAGTGTAAGGGGAGCGGCAGATACGCAGTATTTT. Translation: CSVRGAADTQYF.

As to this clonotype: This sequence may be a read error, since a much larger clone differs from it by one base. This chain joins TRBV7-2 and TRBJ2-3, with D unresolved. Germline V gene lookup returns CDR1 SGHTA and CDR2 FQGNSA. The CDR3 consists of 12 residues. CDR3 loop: CASSPGIDTHYF. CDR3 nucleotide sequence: TGTGCCAGCAGCCCTGGGATAGATACGCACTATTTT.

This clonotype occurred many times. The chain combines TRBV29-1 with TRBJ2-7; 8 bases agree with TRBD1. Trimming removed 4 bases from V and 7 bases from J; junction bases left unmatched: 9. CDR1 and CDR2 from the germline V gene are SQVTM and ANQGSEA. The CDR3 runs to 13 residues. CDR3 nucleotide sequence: TGCAGCGTTGCGGGGCAGGGGGCTCGGGAGCAGTACTTC. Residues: CSVAGQGAREQYF.

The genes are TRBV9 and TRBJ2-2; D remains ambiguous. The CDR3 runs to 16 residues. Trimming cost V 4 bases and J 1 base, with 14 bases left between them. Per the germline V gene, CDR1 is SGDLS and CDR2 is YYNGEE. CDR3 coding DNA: TGTGCCAGCAGCCTTAGGAGCTCGGGGAACACCGGGGAGCTGTTTTTT. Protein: CASSLRSSGNTGELFF.

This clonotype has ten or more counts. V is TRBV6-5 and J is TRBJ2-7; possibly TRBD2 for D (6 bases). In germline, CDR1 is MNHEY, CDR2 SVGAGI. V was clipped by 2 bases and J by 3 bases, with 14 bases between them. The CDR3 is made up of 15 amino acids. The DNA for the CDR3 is TGTGCCAGCAGTTACGGGCGGGGCACTTACTACGAGCAGTACTTC. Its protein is CASSYGRGTYYEQYF.

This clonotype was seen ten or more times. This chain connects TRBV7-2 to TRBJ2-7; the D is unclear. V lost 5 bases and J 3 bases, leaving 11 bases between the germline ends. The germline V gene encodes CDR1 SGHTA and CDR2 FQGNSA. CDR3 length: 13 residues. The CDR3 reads CASSQKGNYEQYF. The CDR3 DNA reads TGTGCCAGCAGCCAAAAAGGCAACTACGAGCAGTACTTC. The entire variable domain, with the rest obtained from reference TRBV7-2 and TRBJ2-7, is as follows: GAGVSQSPSNKVTEKGKDVELRCDPISGHTALYWYRQSLGQGLEFLIYFQGNSAPDKSGLPSDRFSAERTGGSVSTLTIQRTQQEDSAVYLCASSQKGNYEQYFGPGTRLTVT.

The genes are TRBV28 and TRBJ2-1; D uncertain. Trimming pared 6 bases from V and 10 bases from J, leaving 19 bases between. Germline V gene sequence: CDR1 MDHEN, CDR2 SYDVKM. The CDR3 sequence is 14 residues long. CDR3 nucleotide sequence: TGTGCCAGCAGCAAGGCTAGGAGACTTCGAGAGCAGTTCTTC. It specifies CASSKARRLREQFF. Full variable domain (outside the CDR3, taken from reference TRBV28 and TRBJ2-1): DVKVTQSSRYLVKRTGEKVFLECVQDMDHENMFWYRQDPGLGLRLIYFSYDVKMKEKGDIPEGYSVSREKKERFSLILESASTNQTSMYLCASSKARRLREQFFGPGTRLTVL.

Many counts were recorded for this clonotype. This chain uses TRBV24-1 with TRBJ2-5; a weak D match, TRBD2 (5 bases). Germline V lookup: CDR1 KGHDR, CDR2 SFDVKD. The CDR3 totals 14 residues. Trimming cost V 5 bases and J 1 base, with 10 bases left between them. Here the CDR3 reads CATSAPGIQETQYF. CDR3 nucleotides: TGTGCCACCAGTGCGCCGGGAATCCAAGAGACCCAGTACTTC.

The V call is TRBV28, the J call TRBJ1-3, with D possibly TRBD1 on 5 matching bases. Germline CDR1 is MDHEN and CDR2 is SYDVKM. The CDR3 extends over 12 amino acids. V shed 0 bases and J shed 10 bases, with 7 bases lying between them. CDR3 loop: CASSLWGGTIYF. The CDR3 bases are TGTGCCAGCAGTTTATGGGGGGGGACCATATATTTT.

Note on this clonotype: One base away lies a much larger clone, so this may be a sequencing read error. The CDR3 DNA sequence: TGTGCCAGCAGAAAAGCCGGGGCAGGGGTGGATACGCAGTATTTT. Translation: CASRKAGAGVDTQYF. This rearrangement joins TRBV7-3 to TRBJ2-3; tentatively, D is TRBD1 (6 bases). With 6 bases removed from V and 6 bases from J, the gap between germline ends came to 19 bases. CDR1 and CDR2 from the germline V gene are SGHTA and FQGTGA. The CDR3 loop spans 15 amino acids.

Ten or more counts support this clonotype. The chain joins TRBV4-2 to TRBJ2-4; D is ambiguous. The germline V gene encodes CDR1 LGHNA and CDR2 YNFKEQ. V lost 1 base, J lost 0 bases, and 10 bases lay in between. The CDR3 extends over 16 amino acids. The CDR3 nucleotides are TGTGCCAGCAGCCAAGGCGGAGAAATAGCCAAAAACATTCAGTACTTC. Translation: CASSQGGEIAKNIQYF.